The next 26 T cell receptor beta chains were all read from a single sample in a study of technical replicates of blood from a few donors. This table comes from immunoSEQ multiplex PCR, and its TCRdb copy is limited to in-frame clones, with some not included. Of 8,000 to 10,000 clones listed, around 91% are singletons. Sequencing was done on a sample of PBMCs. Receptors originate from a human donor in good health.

The CDR3 sequence: CASSGNLGDRGPDQPQHF. DNA of the CDR3: TGTGCCAGCAGTGGCAACTTGGGGGACAGGGGCCCTGATCAGCCCCAGCATTTT. V and J are TRBV2 and TRBJ1-5, with 10 bases fitting TRBD1. Germline values: CDR1 SNHLY, CDR2 FYNNEI. V shed 4 bases, J shed 5 bases, and the junction held 14 bases outside the gene matches. This CDR3 has 18 amino acids.

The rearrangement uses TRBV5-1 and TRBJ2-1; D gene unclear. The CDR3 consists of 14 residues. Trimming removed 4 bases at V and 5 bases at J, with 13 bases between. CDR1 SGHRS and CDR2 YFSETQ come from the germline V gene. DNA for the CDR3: TGCGCCAGCAGCCCAGGCTGGCAAAACAATGAGCAGTTCTTC. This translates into CASSPGWQNNEQFF.

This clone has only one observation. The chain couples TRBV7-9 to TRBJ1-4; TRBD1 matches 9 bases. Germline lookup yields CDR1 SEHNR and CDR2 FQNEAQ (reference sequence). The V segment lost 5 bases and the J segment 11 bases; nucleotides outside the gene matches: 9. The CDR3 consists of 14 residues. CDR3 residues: CASSLGTGSNKLFF. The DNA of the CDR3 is TGTGCCAGCAGCCTCGGGACAGGGTCGAATAAACTGTTTTTT.

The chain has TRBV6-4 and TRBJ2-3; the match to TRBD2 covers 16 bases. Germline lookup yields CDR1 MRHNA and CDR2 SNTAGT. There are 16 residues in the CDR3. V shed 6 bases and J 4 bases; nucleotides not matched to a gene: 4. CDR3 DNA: TGTGCCAGCAGCGGGACTAGCGGGAGGGGGCCAGATACGCAGTATTTT. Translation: CASSGTSGRGPDTQYF.

Here the CDR3 reads CASSSQPNEQFF. The CDR3 bases are TGTGCCAGTAGTTCACAGCCCAATGAGCAGTTCTTC. The chain links TRBV19 to TRBJ2-1, with D unclear. The V gene lost 5 bases and the J gene lost 6 bases, with 8 bases spanning the gap. Germline CDR1 LNHDA, CDR2 SQIVND (reference sequence). The CDR3 runs 12 residues.

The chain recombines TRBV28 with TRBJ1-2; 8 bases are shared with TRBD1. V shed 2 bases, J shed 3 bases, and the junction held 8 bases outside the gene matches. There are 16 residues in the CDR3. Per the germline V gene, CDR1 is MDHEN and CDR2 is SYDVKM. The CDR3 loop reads CASSLQGAVSYYGYTF. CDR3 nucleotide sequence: TGTGCCAGCAGTTTACAGGGGGCCGTGAGTTACTATGGCTACACCTTC.

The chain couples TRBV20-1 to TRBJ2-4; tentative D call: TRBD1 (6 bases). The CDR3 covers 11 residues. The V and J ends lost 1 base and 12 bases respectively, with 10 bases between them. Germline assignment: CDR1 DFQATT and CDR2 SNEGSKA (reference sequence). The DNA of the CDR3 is TGCAGTGCTAGAGGGGACATCACTCAGTACTTC. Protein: CSARGDITQYF.

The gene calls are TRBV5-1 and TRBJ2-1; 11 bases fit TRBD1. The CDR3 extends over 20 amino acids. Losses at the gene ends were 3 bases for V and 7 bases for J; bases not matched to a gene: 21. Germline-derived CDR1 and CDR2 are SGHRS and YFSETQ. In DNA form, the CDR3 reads TGCGCCAGCAGCTCGCTGTTCACCGGGACAGGGGGGATAGCCGGGAATGAGCAGTTCTTC. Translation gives CASSSLFTGTGGIAGNEQFF.

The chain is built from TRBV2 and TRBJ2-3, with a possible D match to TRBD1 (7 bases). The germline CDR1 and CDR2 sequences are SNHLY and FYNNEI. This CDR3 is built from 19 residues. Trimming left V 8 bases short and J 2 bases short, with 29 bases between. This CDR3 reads CASSRSFYPGGTHTDTQYF. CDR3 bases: TGTGCCAGCTCACGGTCTTTCTACCCAGGGGGGACACACACAGATACGCAGTATTTT.

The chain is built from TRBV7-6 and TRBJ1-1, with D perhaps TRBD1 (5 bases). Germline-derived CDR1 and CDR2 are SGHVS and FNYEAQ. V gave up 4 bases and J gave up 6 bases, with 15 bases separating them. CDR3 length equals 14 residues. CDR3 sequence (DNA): TGTGCCAGCAGCTCGATATTCAGGGATGCTGAAGCTTTCTTT. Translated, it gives CASSSIFRDAEAFF.

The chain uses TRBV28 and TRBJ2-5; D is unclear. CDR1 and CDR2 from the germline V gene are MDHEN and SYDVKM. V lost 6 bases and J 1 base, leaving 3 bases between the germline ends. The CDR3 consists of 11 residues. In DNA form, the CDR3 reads TGTGCCAGCAGCTCCCAAGAGACCCAGTACTTC. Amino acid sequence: CASSSQETQYF.

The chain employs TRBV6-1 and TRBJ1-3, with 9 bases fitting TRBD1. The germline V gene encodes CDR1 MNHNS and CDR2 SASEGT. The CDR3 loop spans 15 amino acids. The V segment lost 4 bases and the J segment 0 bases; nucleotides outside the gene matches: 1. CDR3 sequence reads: CASSVQGASGNTIYF. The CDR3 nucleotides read TGTGCCAGCAGTGTACAGGGGGCCTCTGGAAACACCATATATTTT.

CDR3 in amino acids: CASSALMVSDEQYF. CDR3 nucleotide sequence: TGTGCCAGCAGTGCGTTGATGGTTAGCGACGAGCAGTACTTC. The V and J genes are TRBV2 and TRBJ2-7; the D gene is possibly TRBD2 (5 bases). The germline V gene has CDR1 SNHLY and CDR2 FYNNEI. The CDR3 sequence is 14 residues long. Trimming took 4 bases from V and 5 from J, leaving 15 bases between them.

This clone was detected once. CDR3 in amino acids: CASSELTTLNEQFF. Written as DNA, the CDR3 is TGCGCCAGCAGTGAGTTGACTACTCTCAATGAGCAGTTCTTC. J is TRBJ2-1 and V is TRBV10-2; TRBD2 is a possible D gene (5 bases). The germline V and J ends were trimmed by 1 base and 6 bases, with 10 bases remaining between them. Germline values: CDR1 WSHSY, CDR2 SAAADI. CDR3 length: 14 residues.

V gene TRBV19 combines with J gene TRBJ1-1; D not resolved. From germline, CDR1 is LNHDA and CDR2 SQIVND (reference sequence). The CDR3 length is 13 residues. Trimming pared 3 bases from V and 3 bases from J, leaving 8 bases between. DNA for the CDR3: TGTGCCAGTAGTATCAGGATTTACACTGAAGCTTTCTTT. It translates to CASSIRIYTEAFF.

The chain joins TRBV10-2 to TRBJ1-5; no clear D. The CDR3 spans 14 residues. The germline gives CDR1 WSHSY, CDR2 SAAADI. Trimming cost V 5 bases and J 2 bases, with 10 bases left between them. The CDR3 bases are TGCGCCAGCAGTTCGGTTTCGGGCAATCAGCCCCAGCATTTT. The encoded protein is CASSSVSGNQPQHF.

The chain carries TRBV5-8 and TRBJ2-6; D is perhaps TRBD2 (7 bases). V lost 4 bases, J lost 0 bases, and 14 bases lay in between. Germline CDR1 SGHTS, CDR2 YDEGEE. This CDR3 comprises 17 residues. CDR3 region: CASSTAGHFSGANVLTF. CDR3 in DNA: TGTGCCAGCAGCACAGCGGGACACTTCTCTGGGGCCAACGTCCTGACTTTC.

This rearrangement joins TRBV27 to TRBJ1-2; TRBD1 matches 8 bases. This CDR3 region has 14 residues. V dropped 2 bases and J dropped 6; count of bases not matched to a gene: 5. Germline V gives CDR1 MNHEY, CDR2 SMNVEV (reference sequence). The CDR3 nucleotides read TGTGCCAGCAGTTTAGGACAGGGTAGCCATGGCTACACCTTC. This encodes CASSLGQGSHGYTF.

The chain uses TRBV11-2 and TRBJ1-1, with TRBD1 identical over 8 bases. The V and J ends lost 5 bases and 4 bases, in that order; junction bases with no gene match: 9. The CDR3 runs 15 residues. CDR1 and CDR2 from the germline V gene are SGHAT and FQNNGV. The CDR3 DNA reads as TGTGCCAGCAGCCCATGGGAACAGGGGGGCACTGAAGCTTTCTTT. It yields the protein CASSPWEQGGTEAFF.

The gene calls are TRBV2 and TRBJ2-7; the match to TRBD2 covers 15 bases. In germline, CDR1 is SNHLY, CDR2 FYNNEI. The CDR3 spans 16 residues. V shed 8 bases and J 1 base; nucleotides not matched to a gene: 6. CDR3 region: CASDGGLAGGSYEQYF. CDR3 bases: TGTGCCAGCGATGGGGGACTAGCGGGAGGTTCCTACGAGCAGTACTTC.

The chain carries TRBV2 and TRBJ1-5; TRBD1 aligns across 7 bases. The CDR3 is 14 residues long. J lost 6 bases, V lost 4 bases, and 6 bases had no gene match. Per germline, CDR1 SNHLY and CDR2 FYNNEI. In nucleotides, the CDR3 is TGTGCCAGCAGTGTCGGGCAGGGGGGTCAGCCCCAGCATTTT. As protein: CASSVGQGGQPQHF.

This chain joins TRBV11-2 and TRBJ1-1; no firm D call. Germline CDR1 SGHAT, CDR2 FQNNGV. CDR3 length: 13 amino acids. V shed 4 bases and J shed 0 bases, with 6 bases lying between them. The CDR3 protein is CASSSLVNTEAFF. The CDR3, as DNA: TGTGCCAGCAGCTCCTTAGTGAACACTGAAGCTTTCTTT. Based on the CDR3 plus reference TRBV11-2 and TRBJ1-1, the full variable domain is EAGVAQSPRYKIIEKRQSVAFWCNPISGHATLYWYQQILGQGPKLLIQFQNNGVVDDSQLPKDRFSAERLKGVDSTLKIQPAKLEDSAVYLCASSSLVNTEAFFGQGTRLTVV.

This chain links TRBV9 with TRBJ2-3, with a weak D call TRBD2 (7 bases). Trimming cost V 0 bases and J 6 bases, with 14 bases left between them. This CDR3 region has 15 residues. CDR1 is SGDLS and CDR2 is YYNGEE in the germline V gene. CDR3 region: CASSVAGGRGDTQYF. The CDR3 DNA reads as TGTGCCAGCAGCGTAGCTGGAGGGAGGGGGGATACGCAGTATTTT.

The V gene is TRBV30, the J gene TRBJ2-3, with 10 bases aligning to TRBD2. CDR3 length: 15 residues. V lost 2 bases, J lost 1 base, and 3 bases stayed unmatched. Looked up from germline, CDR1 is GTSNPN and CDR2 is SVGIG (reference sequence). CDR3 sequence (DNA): TGTGCCTGGAGTCTTGGGACTAGCGGCACAGATACGCAGTATTTT. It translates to CAWSLGTSGTDTQYF. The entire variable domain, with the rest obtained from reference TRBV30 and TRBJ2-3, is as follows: SQTIHQWPATLVQPVGSPLSLECTVEGTSNPNLYWYRQAAGRGLQLLFYSVGIGQISSEVPQNLSASRPQDRQFILSSKKLLLSDSGFYLCAWSLGTSGTDTQYFGPGTRLTVL.

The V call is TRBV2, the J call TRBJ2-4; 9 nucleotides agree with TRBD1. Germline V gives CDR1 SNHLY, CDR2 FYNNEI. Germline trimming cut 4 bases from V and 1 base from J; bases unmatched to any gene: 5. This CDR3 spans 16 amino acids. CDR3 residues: CASSATGGLAKNIQYF. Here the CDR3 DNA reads TGTGCCAGCAGTGCTACAGGGGGCCTGGCCAAAAACATTCAGTACTTC.

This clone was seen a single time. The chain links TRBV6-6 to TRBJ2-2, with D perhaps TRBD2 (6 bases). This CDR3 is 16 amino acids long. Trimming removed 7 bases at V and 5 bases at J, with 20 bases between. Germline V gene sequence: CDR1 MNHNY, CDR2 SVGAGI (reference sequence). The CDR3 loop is CASTLHLATGTGELFF. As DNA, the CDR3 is TGTGCCAGCACCCTACATCTAGCGACGGGGACCGGGGAGCTGTTTTTT.